The next 9 T cell receptor beta chains were all read from a single sample in a study of PD-1 blockade in mismatch repair-deficient tumors. Sequencing was performed with immunoSEQ multiplex PCR; in TCRdb, only in-frame clones are kept and a portion is missing. The sample lists more than 85,000 clones; 82% were seen once. The specimen was peripheral blood, collected 30 to 36 weeks after starting pembrolizumab. Every receptor here comes from an adult with mismatch repair-deficient cancer.

The chain combines TRBV4-3 with TRBJ1-1, with D unresolved. CDR3 size: 13 residues. Per the germline V gene, CDR1 is LGHNA and CDR2 is YSLEER. Deletions cut 0 bases from V and 6 bases from J, with 8 bases between. CDR3 nucleotide sequence: TGCGCCAGCAGCCAAGAAAGTGGCTCTGAAGCTTTCTTT. Its protein is CASSQESGSEAFF.

The chain has TRBV6-5 and TRBJ2-7, with 7 bases identical to TRBD1. The V gene end was trimmed by 4 bases and the J gene end by 1 base; junction bases not matched to a gene: 10. The V gene's germline CDR1 is MNHEY and CDR2 SVGAGI. The CDR3 is 16 residues long. As DNA, the CDR3 is TGTGCCAGCAGTTCATTACGACAGGGCAGGTCCTACGAGCAGTACTTC. Its protein product is CASSSLRQGRSYEQYF.

This chain uses TRBV4-2 with TRBJ2-1, with D possibly being TRBD1 (6 bases). CDR3 length: 15 amino acids. V was shortened by 1 base and J by 10 bases, with 17 bases between the two germline ends. Germline V lookup: CDR1 LGHNA, CDR2 YNFKEQ. CDR3 region: CASSQGPNRVEEQFF. The CDR3, as DNA: TGTGCCAGCAGCCAAGGACCGAACAGGGTAGAGGAGCAGTTCTTC.

The chain employs TRBV14 and TRBJ2-7; D possibly uses TRBD1 or TRBD2 (6 bases each). Per the germline V gene, CDR1 is SGHDN and CDR2 is FVKESK. Trimming took off 5 bases at V and 0 bases at J, with 14 bases between the two ends. This CDR3 is built from 15 residues. Written as DNA, the CDR3 is TGTGCCAGCAGCGTGCCGGGGGCCAGCTCCTACGAGCAGTACTTC. It is translated as CASSVPGASSYEQYF.

This sequence joins TRBV5-1 and TRBJ2-4, with 10 nucleotides matching TRBD2. In germline, CDR1 is SGHRS, CDR2 YFSETQ. This CDR3 contains 15 residues. V was pared by 0 bases and J by 8 bases, with 5 bases of the junction left unmatched. The CDR3, as DNA: TGCGCCAGCAGCTTGGGGACTAGCGGTTTTGACATTCAGTACTTC. Its translation is CASSLGTSGFDIQYF.

The J gene is TRBJ1-4, the V gene TRBV6-1; no firm D call. Trimming pared 1 base from V and 4 bases from J, leaving 10 bases between. Germline CDR1 is MNHNS and CDR2 is SASEGT. The CDR3 has 15 amino acids. CDR3 in amino acids: CASSEVSLRNEKLFF. The DNA for the CDR3 is TGTGCCAGCAGTGAAGTAAGTCTCCGTAATGAAAAACTGTTTTTT.

The rearrangement joins TRBV7-3 to TRBJ2-1, with unresolved D. V was shortened by 5 bases and J by 8 bases, with 13 bases between the two germline ends. CDR1 is SGHTA, CDR2 FQGTGA, per germline. The CDR3 extends over 13 amino acids. The CDR3 DNA is TGTGCCAGCAGCCGTATGGGTGTAGATGAGCAGTTCTTC. It translates to CASSRMGVDEQFF.

This clone was seen only a few times. CDR3 sequence reads: CAISAGEKDEQYF. CDR3 bases: TGTGCCATCAGTGCCGGGGAGAAGGACGAGCAGTACTTC. This rearrangement joins TRBV10-3 to TRBJ2-7; possible D gene TRBD2, 5 bases. The CDR3 is made up of 13 amino acids. From germline, CDR1 is ENHRY and CDR2 SYGVKD. The V and J ends lost 4 bases and 5 bases respectively, with 12 bases between them.

V usage is TRBV6-6 and J usage is TRBJ1-5; D may be TRBD1 (6 bases). CDR3 length equals 13 residues. V lost 8 bases and J 7 bases, leaving 15 bases between the germline ends. Germline CDR1 MNHNY, CDR2 SVGAGI (reference sequence). The CDR3 sequence is CASGRAGEQPQHF. The CDR3 DNA follows: TGTGCCAGCGGAAGAGCAGGGGAACAGCCCCAGCATTTT.